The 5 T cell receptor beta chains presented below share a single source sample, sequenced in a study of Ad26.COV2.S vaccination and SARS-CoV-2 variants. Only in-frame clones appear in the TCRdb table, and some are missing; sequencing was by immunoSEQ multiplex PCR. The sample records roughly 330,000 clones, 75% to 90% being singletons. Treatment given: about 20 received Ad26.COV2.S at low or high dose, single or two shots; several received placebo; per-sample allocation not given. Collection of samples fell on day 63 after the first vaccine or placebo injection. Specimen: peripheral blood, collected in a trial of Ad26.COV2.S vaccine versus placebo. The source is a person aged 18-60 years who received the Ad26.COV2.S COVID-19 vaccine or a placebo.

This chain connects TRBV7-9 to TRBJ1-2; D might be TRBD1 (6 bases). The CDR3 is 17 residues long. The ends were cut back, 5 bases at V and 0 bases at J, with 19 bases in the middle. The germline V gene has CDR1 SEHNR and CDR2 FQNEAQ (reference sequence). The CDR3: CASSPAPETGPNYGYTF. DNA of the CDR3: TGTGCCAGCAGCCCCGCCCCGGAGACAGGCCCTAACTATGGCTACACCTTC.

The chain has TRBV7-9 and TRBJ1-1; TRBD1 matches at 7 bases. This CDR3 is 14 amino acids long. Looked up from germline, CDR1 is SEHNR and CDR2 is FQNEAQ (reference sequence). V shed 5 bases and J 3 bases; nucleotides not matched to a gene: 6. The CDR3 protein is CASSPRGTDTEAFF. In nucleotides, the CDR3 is TGTGCCAGCAGCCCTAGGGGGACAGACACTGAAGCTTTCTTT.

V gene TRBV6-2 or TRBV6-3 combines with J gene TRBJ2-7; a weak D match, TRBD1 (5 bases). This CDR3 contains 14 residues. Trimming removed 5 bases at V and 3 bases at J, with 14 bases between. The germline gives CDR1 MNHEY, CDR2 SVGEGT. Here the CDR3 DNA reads TGTGCCAGCAGTCTTGGCAAAGGGGTCTACGAGCAGTACTTC. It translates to CASSLGKGVYEQYF.

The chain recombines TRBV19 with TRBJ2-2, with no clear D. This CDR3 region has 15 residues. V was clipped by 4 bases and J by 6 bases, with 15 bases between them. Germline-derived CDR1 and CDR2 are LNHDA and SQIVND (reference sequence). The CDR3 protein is CASSSDSNGSGELFF. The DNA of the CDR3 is TGTGCCAGTAGTAGTGATAGTAATGGATCCGGGGAGCTGTTTTTT.

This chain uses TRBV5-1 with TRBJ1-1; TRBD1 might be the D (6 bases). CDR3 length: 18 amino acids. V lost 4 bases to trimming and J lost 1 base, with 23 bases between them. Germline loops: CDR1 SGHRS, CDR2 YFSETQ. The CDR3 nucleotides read TGCGCCAGCAGCCTGGGTCGAACAGGGTGGGTGACGAACACTGAAGCTTTCTTT. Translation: CASSLGRTGWVTNTEAFF.